A single sample is the source of the 24 T cell receptor beta chains below, sequenced in a study of T cells in Graves' hyperthyroidism and ophthalmopathy. Researchers took RNA transcripts and amplified the TCR beta CDR3 regions from them. The TCR CDR3 was amplified in a first-round RT-PCR using the HTBI primer set. MiXCR, applied by TCRdb to the multiplex PCR reads, yields one record per CDR3 protein. Of around 760,000 distinct CDR3 sequences in the sample, around 40% were seen once. The material sequenced was blood. Every receptor here comes from a woman aged 40 to 50 with Graves' hyperthyroidism.

This clonotype was observed at least ten times. The chain combines TRBV19 with TRBJ1-2; maybe TRBD1 (5 bases). Trimming took 5 bases from V and 0 from J, leaving 10 bases between them. The CDR3 extends over 14 amino acids. Germline V gene sequence: CDR1 LNHDA, CDR2 SQIVND (reference sequence). The DNA for the CDR3 is TGTGCCAGTAGTCCGGCGGGGGCTAACTATGGCTACACCTTC. Protein sequence: CASSPAGANYGYTF.

The chain employs TRBV7-9 and TRBJ2-7, with TRBD1 matching over 7 bases. The ends lost 1 base at V and 5 bases at J; junction bases unmatched: 8. The CDR3 is 15 residues long. Per the germline V gene, CDR1 is SEHNR and CDR2 is FQNEAQ (reference sequence). The CDR3 loop reads CASSLVRGGADEQYF. The CDR3, as DNA: TGTGCCAGCAGCTTAGTTAGAGGGGGCGCGGACGAGCAGTACTTC.

This clonotype was observed a handful of times. The CDR3 region has the DNA TGTGCCAGCATGGGGACGAACACTGAAGCTTTCTTT. Its translation: CASMGTNTEAFF. This chain links TRBV9 with TRBJ1-1; D possibly corresponds to TRBD1 (5 bases). V lost 6 bases to trimming and J lost 1 base, with 7 bases between them. Germline lookup yields CDR1 SGDLS and CDR2 YYNGEE. The CDR3 covers 12 residues.

The V gene is TRBV24-1, the J gene TRBJ2-5, with 7 bases identical to TRBD2. The CDR3 runs 16 residues. Trimming took 3 bases from V and 5 from J; bases not matched to a gene: 11. The germline CDR1 and CDR2 sequences are KGHDR and SFDVKD. This CDR3 reads CATSDTRGLTGETQYF. CDR3 DNA: TGTGCCACCAGTGATACCCGGGGACTAACTGGGGAGACCCAGTACTTC.

At least ten counts were recorded for this clonotype. This chain joins TRBV11-2 and TRBJ1-4, with unresolved D. Trimming pared 4 bases from V and 7 bases from J, leaving 19 bases between. Germline-derived CDR1 and CDR2 are SGHAT and FQNNGV. The CDR3 contains 16 residues. CDR3 DNA: TGTGCCAGCAGCTCCGAGAGGCCTCGGTCCAGTGAAAAACTGTTTTTT. Its protein product is CASSSERPRSSEKLFF.

This clonotype was seen many times. This rearrangement joins TRBV2 to TRBJ2-2, with D uncertain. Germline V CDR1 and CDR2: SNHLY, FYNNEI. There are 11 residues in the CDR3. Deletions cut 7 bases from V and 2 bases from J, with 2 bases between. The CDR3, as DNA: TGTGCCAGCAAAAACACCGGGGAGCTGTTTTTT. It translates to CASKNTGELFF.

This clonotype was seen a few times. V gene TRBV6-1 combines with J gene TRBJ2-7; 12 nucleotides line up with TRBD1. The CDR3 has 19 amino acids. J lost 2 bases, V lost 6 bases, and 17 bases had no gene match. CDR1 and CDR2 (germline): MNHNS, SASEGT. CDR3 sequence: CASSRATGTGGLFPYEQYF. CDR3 sequence (DNA): TGTGCCAGCAGCAGGGCGACCGGGACAGGGGGCCTCTTCCCCTACGAGCAGTACTTC.

This clonotype showed up many times. This chain links TRBV5-8 with TRBJ1-1; a possible D gene is TRBD1 (6 bases). The CDR3 spans 16 residues. V lost 4 bases to trimming and J lost 0 bases, with 16 bases between them. CDR1 and CDR2 (germline): SGHTS, YDEGEE. CDR3 residues: CASSENRVHMNTEAFF. DNA for the CDR3: TGTGCCAGCAGCGAAAACAGGGTCCACATGAACACTGAAGCTTTCTTT.

The chain employs TRBV7-2 and TRBJ2-1, with D tentatively TRBD2 (6 bases). This CDR3 is built from 15 residues. With 1 base removed from V and 3 bases from J, the gap between germline ends came to 10 bases. Germline V gives CDR1 SGHTA, CDR2 FQGNSA. This CDR3 is CASSLDRGFYNEQFF. The CDR3 nucleotides read TGTGCCAGCAGCTTAGATCGGGGGTTCTACAATGAGCAGTTCTTC.

V is TRBV7-2 and J is TRBJ2-5; D is unresolved. The CDR3 is 14 residues long. The germline V gene has CDR1 SGHTA and CDR2 FQGNSA. With 0 bases removed from V and 4 bases from J, the gap between germline ends came to 9 bases. The CDR3 DNA reads TGTGCCAGCAGCTTAGCGCTGGGTGGAGAGACCCAGTACTTC. It is translated as CASSLALGGETQYF.

The chain carries TRBV5-1 and TRBJ1-4, with D perhaps matching TRBD1 (6 bases). V was cut by 4 bases and J by 4 bases, with 14 bases left in between. In germline, CDR1 is SGHRS, CDR2 YFSETQ. There are 15 residues in the CDR3. The CDR3 sequence is CASSGMTGFNEKLFF. The CDR3 DNA sequence: TGCGCCAGCAGCGGGATGACAGGTTTTAATGAAAAACTGTTTTTT.

The sample holds many counts of this clonotype. The chain has TRBV6-6 and TRBJ1-1; TRBD1 might be the D (5 bases). V was cut by 7 bases and J by 0 bases, with 9 bases left in between. This CDR3 region has 13 residues. Germline lookup yields CDR1 MNHNY and CDR2 SVGAGI (reference sequence). In nucleotides, the CDR3 is TGTGCCAGCACTAAGGGGTTGAACACTGAAGCTTTCTTT. Amino acids: CASTKGLNTEAFF.

CDR3 amino acids: CASSPPRTATEAFF. CDR3 in DNA: TGTGCCAGCAGCCCGCCGAGGACAGCAACTGAAGCTTTCTTT. The genes are TRBV7-2 and TRBJ1-1; TRBD1 might be the D (6 bases). CDR3 size: 14 residues. The ends were cut back, 5 bases at V and 5 bases at J, with 15 bases in the middle. The germline gives CDR1 SGHTA, CDR2 FQGNSA.

CDR3 nucleotide sequence: TGTGCCAGCAGTTTAATGGGCGGCTCATACACCTTC. The encoded protein is CASSLMGGSYTF. The chain links TRBV27 to TRBJ1-2; D not resolved. The CDR3 has 12 amino acids. Germline V CDR1 and CDR2: MNHEY, SMNVEV (reference sequence). The ends were cut back, 2 bases at V and 11 bases at J, with 12 bases in the middle.

The chain is built from TRBV5-1 and TRBJ1-1, with a tentative D call TRBD1 (5 bases). Germline V gives CDR1 SGHRS, CDR2 YFSETQ. Trimming removed 0 bases from V and 1 base from J, with 19 bases in between. CDR3 length: 18 amino acids. DNA for the CDR3: TGCGCCAGCAGCTTGGGTGGGCGCTGGGGGGGTGCGAACACTGAAGCTTTCTTT. This sequence encodes CASSLGGRWGGANTEAFF.

The chain carries TRBV29-1 and TRBJ1-1; TRBD1 matches 8 bases. Trimming removed 7 bases from V and 1 base from J; junction bases left unmatched: 5. The CDR3 spans 13 residues. The V gene's germline CDR1 is SQVTM and CDR2 ANQGSEA. CDR3 DNA sequence: TGCAGCGCCACAGGGGGAGGGAACACTGAAGCTTTCTTT. Translation: CSATGGGNTEAFF.

This clonotype appeared many times. The chain carries TRBV6-5 and TRBJ1-1; D call uncertain. Per germline, CDR1 MNHEY and CDR2 SVGAGI. Trimming took 5 bases from V and 7 from J, leaving 14 bases between them. The CDR3 consists of 13 residues. The CDR3: CASSTWSRNEAFF. DNA for the CDR3: TGTGCCAGCAGTACCTGGTCGAGGAATGAAGCTTTCTTT.

This clonotype showed up many times. V usage is TRBV7-2 and J usage is TRBJ1-5; 11 nucleotides match TRBD1. V dropped 1 base and J dropped 0; count of bases not matched to a gene: 8. CDR1 SGHTA and CDR2 FQGNSA come from the germline V gene. This CDR3 spans 19 amino acids. In DNA, the CDR3 is TGTGCCAGCAGCTTAGTTGGGACAGGGGGTGCGGGTAGCAATCAGCCCCAGCATTTT. It translates to CASSLVGTGGAGSNQPQHF.

This clonotype came up many times. This CDR3 is CASSRRGTGGRETQYF. CDR3 nucleotides: TGTGCCAGCAGCCGACGGGGGACAGGGGGCAGAGAGACCCAGTACTTC. V is TRBV12-3 or TRBV12-4 and J is TRBJ2-5; 12 nucleotides match TRBD1. The junction had 9 bases not matched to a gene; V was cut back by 6 bases and J by 4 bases. The CDR3 extends over 16 amino acids.

The chain recombines TRBV19 with TRBJ1-2; no clear D gene. The CDR3 contains 14 residues. Per germline, CDR1 LNHDA and CDR2 SQIVND (reference sequence). The ends were cut back, 6 bases at V and 0 bases at J, with 11 bases in the middle. The CDR3 region has the DNA TGTGCCAGTAGCCGGGGAGAGGCTAACTATGGCTACACCTTC. Its protein is CASSRGEANYGYTF.

This chain connects TRBV9 to TRBJ2-7, with 8 bases that match TRBD2. The CDR3 runs to 16 residues. Per the germline V gene, CDR1 is SGDLS and CDR2 is YYNGEE. Trimming at V came to 2 bases and at J to 6 bases, leaving 13 bases not matched to a gene. This CDR3 reads CASSVGTGRGASEQYF. CDR3 coding DNA: TGTGCCAGCAGCGTCGGAACAGGGCGGGGGGCCTCCGAGCAGTACTTC.

Of note for this clonotype: Being one base from a much bigger clone, this may be a read error. The chain has TRBV9 and TRBJ1-1, with D tentatively TRBD1 (5 bases). This CDR3 contains 17 residues. Looked up from germline, CDR1 is SGDLS and CDR2 is YYNGEE. CDR3 sequence reads: CDSSVGVSGQVNTEAFF. CDR3 nucleotide sequence: TGTGACAGCAGCGTAGGTGTTTCGGGGCAGGTGAACACTGAAGCTTTCTTT.

This clonotype came up a few times. The rearrangement joins TRBV4-3 to TRBJ1-2; 8 nucleotides agree with TRBD1. The CDR3 runs to 15 residues. The junction had 11 bases not matched to a gene; V was cut back by 3 bases and J by 8 bases. Germline assignment: CDR1 LGHNA and CDR2 YSLEER. CDR3 sequence reads: CASSQARQGTEGYTF. CDR3 in DNA: TGCGCCAGCAGCCAGGCCAGACAGGGGACGGAAGGCTACACCTTC.

This clonotype was counted at least ten times. The rearrangement uses TRBV15 and TRBJ1-2, with TRBD1 as a possible D gene (6 bases). The CDR3 has 14 residues. Trimming cost V 0 bases and J 3 bases, with 8 bases left between them. The germline V gene has CDR1 LNHNV and CDR2 YYDKDF (reference sequence). The CDR3 sequence: CATSREQGHYGYTF. The CDR3 nucleotides are TGTGCCACCAGCAGAGAACAGGGACACTATGGCTACACCTTC. The full variable domain, rest sourced from reference TRBV15 and TRBJ1-2, is DAMVIQNPRYQVTQFGKPVTLSCSQTLNHNVMYWYQQKSSQAPKLLFHYYDKDFNNEADTPDNFQSRRPNTSFCFLDIRSPGLGDTAMYLCATSREQGHYGYTFGSGTRLTVV.